This TCR beta chain was sequenced during a study of blood T cell repertoires in COVID-19. Background on the study: Acute and convalescent COVID-19 specimens originated in the United States, Italy and Spain. T cells, B-cell-depleted T cells, or PBMCs supplied cDNA or gDNA.

V was clipped by 5 bases and J by 5 bases, with 9 bases between them. Germline CDR1 is SGHTA and CDR2 is FQGNSA. The CDR3 loop spans 12 amino acids. Profiling relied on immunoSEQ multiplex PCR, and the TCRdb table lists in-frame clones only, not all of them. The sample comprises about 180,000 clones, about 80% of which are singletons, and about 28% rests with the top ten. This clonotype originated in a woman aged 70-85 years with acute or convalescent COVID-19. Sequences were obtained from peripheral blood. The chain has TRBV7-2 and TRBJ1-2, with a possible D match to TRBD1 (5 bases). CDR3 nucleotide sequence: TGTGCCAGCAGCCAACGACAGTATGGCTACACCTTC. It translates to CASSQRQYGYTF.